This record looks at one T cell receptor beta chain sequence and its context. The data belong to a study of blood T cell repertoires in COVID-19. In the original workflow: Amplification from reference gene primers served as the basis for estimated nucleated cell counts. Measured with immunoSEQ multiplex PCR; TCRdb has only the in-frame clones, and not every one. V and J calls and clone size are as listed in that table; D and trimming were resolved from the DNA. The sample shows 130,000 to 150,000 clones, 70% to 90% of them seen only once. Participants had their cohort set by participant-reported clinical history. The CDR3 contains 15 residues. The germline V gene encodes CDR1 MNHEY and CDR2 SMNVEV (reference sequence). Deletions cut 0 bases from V and 7 bases from J, with 13 bases between.

The clonotype originates from a woman in her thirties with acute COVID-19. The chain employs TRBV27 and TRBJ1-5; D remains ambiguous. The sample comprised PBMCs or T cells enriched from blood (not recorded which). The CDR3 region is CASSLSPSAAQPQHF. The CDR3 coding sequence is TGTGCCAGCAGTTTATCTCCCTCAGCGGCCCAGCCCCAGCATTTT.